The 9 T cell receptor beta chains below all came from one sample that was sequenced in a study of PD-1 blockade in classical Hodgkin lymphoma. Method: immunoSEQ multiplex PCR; TCRdb's copy keeps in-frame clones and lacks some. The repertoire includes fewer than 65,000 clones, 80% to 90% of them detected once, and approximately 16% sits in the top ten. Following autologous stem cell transplantation, relapse occurred in every patient, and exposure to brentuximab vedotin varied. Source: peripheral blood mononuclear cells (PBMCs), taken at baseline. The receptors come from a human donor with classical Hodgkin lymphoma.

V is TRBV5-1 and J is TRBJ1-1; possibly TRBD1 for D (6 bases). This CDR3 region has 14 residues. V lost 0 bases, J lost 6 bases, and 12 bases lay in between. Germline loops: CDR1 SGHRS, CDR2 YFSETQ. CDR3 bases: TGCGCCAGCAGCTTGGTAGGGGGGCCTGCTGAAGCTTTCTTT. It codes for CASSLVGGPAEAFF.

V usage is TRBV19 and J usage is TRBJ1-2; D possibly corresponds to TRBD1 (6 bases). This CDR3 region has 15 residues. Trimming stripped 7 bases from V and 3 bases from J, with 18 bases between. Germline CDR1 and CDR2: LNHDA and SQIVND (reference sequence). The CDR3 sequence is CASTYSMGHHYGYTF. DNA of the CDR3: TGTGCCAGTACCTACTCTATGGGACACCACTATGGCTACACCTTC.

The table lists this clone with a few counts. V and J are TRBV5-1 and TRBJ2-1; D call uncertain. In germline, CDR1 is SGHRS, CDR2 YFSETQ. Between the trimmed V and J ends, which lost 0 bases and 7 bases, there was a span of 8 bases. The CDR3 consists of 13 residues. The CDR3 DNA reads as TGCGCCAGCAGCTTGGCCGAAAGGAATGAGCAGTTCTTC. This encodes CASSLAERNEQFF.

V and J are TRBV6-6 and TRBJ2-7, with no clear D. Trimming shortened V by 7 bases and J by 3 bases, and 7 bases separated the two germline ends. The CDR3 consists of 11 residues. Looked up from germline, CDR1 is MNHNY and CDR2 is SVGAGI (reference sequence). The CDR3: CASTSFYEQYF. The CDR3 DNA follows: TGTGCCAGCACATCCTTCTACGAGCAGTACTTC.

This clone has only one observation. DNA of the CDR3: TGCGCCAGCAGCCAAGGGGGAAAGGAAGCTTTCTTT. Translation: CASSQGGKEAFF. The rearrangement joins TRBV4-1 to TRBJ1-1, with D uncertain. Germline assignment: CDR1 MGHRA and CDR2 YSYEKL. This CDR3 spans 12 amino acids. V lost 1 base, J lost 8 bases, and 8 bases lay in between.

This chain connects TRBV4-1 to TRBJ1-1; no firm D call. Trimming removed 1 base at V and 4 bases at J, with 13 bases between. The germline V gene has CDR1 MGHRA and CDR2 YSYEKL. The CDR3 consists of 15 residues. In nucleotides, the CDR3 is TGCGCCAGCAGCCAAGGTCCCGGGTATGCCACTGAAGCTTTCTTT. Translation gives CASSQGPGYATEAFF.

The chain combines TRBV6-5 with TRBJ2-3; D possibly corresponds to TRBD1 (7 bases). V was pared by 5 bases and J by 3 bases, with 12 bases between. Per germline, CDR1 MNHEY and CDR2 SVGAGI. CDR3 size: 14 residues. CDR3 amino acids: CASSRGTATDTQYF. The DNA of the CDR3 is TGTGCCAGCAGTCGCGGGACAGCTACAGATACGCAGTATTTT.

The chain couples TRBV18 to TRBJ2-5; D is possibly TRBD1 or TRBD2 (6 bases each). The CDR3 spans 15 residues. The germline V gene has CDR1 KGHSH and CDR2 LQKENI. V gave up 6 bases and J gave up 0 bases, with 14 bases separating them. CDR3 coding DNA: TGTGCCAGCTCTCCCCAAGGGGGGTACCAAGAGACCCAGTACTTC. Protein: CASSPQGGYQETQYF.

The chain is built from TRBV10-1 and TRBJ1-5; D is undetermined. CDR3 length: 20 amino acids. V lost 6 bases, J lost 2 bases, and 29 bases lay in between. Germline V CDR1 and CDR2: WNHNN, SYGVQD (reference sequence). For the CDR3, the DNA is TGCGCCAGCAGGGGAATTTTTGGACGGGGAGACACCCTTCGCAATCAGCCCCAGCATTTT. Translation gives CASRGIFGRGDTLRNQPQHF.